The 13 T cell receptor beta chains presented below share a single source sample, sequenced in a study of blood T cell repertoires in COVID-19. Produced via immunoSEQ multiplex PCR; TCRdb's table is partial and in-frame only. This table holds 200,000 to 300,000 clones, roughly 84% found once. Sequencing was carried out using peripheral blood. These receptors were taken from a man aged 55 to 70 with acute or convalescent COVID-19.

The rearrangement joins TRBV6-2 or TRBV6-3 to TRBJ2-3; TRBD2 matches 13 bases. The length of the CDR3 is 20 residues. V dropped 2 bases and J dropped 5; count of bases not matched to a gene: 16. The germline V gene encodes CDR1 MNHEY and CDR2 SVGEGT. The CDR3 region is CASSYEIQLAGGPRVDTQYF. In DNA, the CDR3 is TGTGCCAGCAGTTACGAAATCCAACTAGCGGGAGGGCCAAGAGTAGATACGCAGTATTTT.

V gene TRBV5-4 combines with J gene TRBJ2-1; D is possibly TRBD1 (6 bases). CDR1 and CDR2 (germline): SGHNT, YYREEE (reference sequence). The CDR3 has 15 amino acids. V lost 4 bases and J lost 4, with 15 bases in between. DNA of the CDR3: TGTGCCAGCAGCCATCGGGACACTTTATACAATGAGCAGTTCTTC. This gives the protein CASSHRDTLYNEQFF.

The chain carries TRBV27 and TRBJ2-1; D possibly corresponds to TRBD2 (5 bases). Germline V gene data show CDR1 as MNHEY and CDR2 as SMNVEV (reference sequence). CDR3 length: 13 residues. Trimming shortened V by 6 bases and J by 9 bases, and 15 bases separated the two germline ends. DNA for the CDR3: TGTGCCAGCAGGACGGGGAGCTGGAGTGAGCAGTTCTTC. This encodes CASRTGSWSEQFF.

This chain joins TRBV14 and TRBJ2-5; 7 bases agree with TRBD2. Unmatched junction bases numbered 14, after V lost 5 bases and J lost 5 bases. This CDR3 has 16 residues. CDR1 is SGHDN, CDR2 FVKESK, per germline. The chain's CDR3 is CASSSLGGGPRETQYF. CDR3 coding DNA: TGTGCCAGCAGCTCCCTCGGGGGAGGGCCTCGGGAGACCCAGTACTTC.

The chain recombines TRBV5-1 with TRBJ2-1, with 7 bases that match TRBD1. V shed 4 bases and J 3 bases; nucleotides not matched to a gene: 4. Germline CDR1 SGHRS, CDR2 YFSETQ. The CDR3 is made up of 14 amino acids. The CDR3 is CASSPGQYYNEQFF. CDR3 bases: TGCGCCAGCAGCCCGGGACAGTACTACAATGAGCAGTTCTTC.

The rearrangement uses TRBV18 and TRBJ2-5; 8 positions agree with TRBD2. CDR3 length: 15 amino acids. Germline values: CDR1 KGHSH, CDR2 LQKENI. Germline trimming cut 3 bases from V and 2 bases from J; bases unmatched to any gene: 5. CDR3 in DNA: TGTGCCAGCTCACCGAACGGGGGGGAACAAGAGACCCAGTACTTC. Amino acids: CASSPNGGEQETQYF.

V gene TRBV6-5 combines with J gene TRBJ1-1; D is undetermined. The V end lost 2 bases, the J end lost 1 base, and 11 bases lay between the germline ends. CDR3 length equals 15 residues. Germline assignment: CDR1 MNHEY and CDR2 SVGAGI. The CDR3 region has the DNA TGTGCCAGCAGTTACAGGTTTACTACGAACACTGAAGCTTTCTTT. Translating it yields CASSYRFTTNTEAFF.

The chain is built from TRBV3-1 (or the pseudogene TRBV3-2) and TRBJ2-1, with TRBD2 identical over 9 bases. The germline gives CDR1 LGHDT, CDR2 YNNKEL (reference sequence). The CDR3 consists of 16 residues. The junction had 11 bases not matched to a gene; V was cut back by 4 bases and J by 7 bases. The CDR3 spells CASSPNPRTSGNEQFF. CDR3 in DNA: TGTGCCAGCAGCCCAAACCCCCGTACTAGCGGGAATGAGCAGTTCTTC.

The V gene is TRBV7-2, the J gene TRBJ2-7; D unresolved. Deletions cut 1 base from V and 2 bases from J, with 12 bases between. CDR1 and CDR2 from the germline V gene are SGHTA and FQGNSA. This CDR3 comprises 15 residues. DNA for the CDR3: TGTGCCAGCAGCTTAGTGCATGGCATCGCCTACGAGCAGTACTTC. It codes for CASSLVHGIAYEQYF.

J is TRBJ2-6 and V is TRBV5-6, with 10 bases lining up with TRBD1. Germline CDR1 reads SGHDT; CDR2 reads YYEEEE. V gave up 1 base and J gave up 0 bases; unmatched junction bases: 4. This CDR3 contains 18 residues. This CDR3 reads CASSLRQGAFSGANVLTF. The CDR3 DNA reads as TGTGCCAGCAGCTTGCGACAGGGGGCTTTCTCTGGGGCCAACGTCCTGACTTTC.

The chain employs TRBV12-3 or TRBV12-4 and TRBJ2-3; D unresolved. V dropped 4 bases and J dropped 2 bases, with 4 bases sitting between them. The CDR3 extends over 12 amino acids. The CDR3 loop reads CASSYYTDTQYF. DNA of the CDR3: TGTGCCAGCAGTTACTACACAGATACGCAGTATTTT.

V is TRBV4-3 and J is TRBJ2-1, with D uncertain. Looked up from germline, CDR1 is LGHNA and CDR2 is YSLEER. This CDR3 is built from 14 residues. The ends were cut back, 0 bases at V and 6 bases at J, with 9 bases in the middle. The CDR3 is CASSQEIGGNEQFF. In DNA, the CDR3 is TGCGCCAGCAGCCAAGAAATTGGCGGCAATGAGCAGTTCTTC.

The genes are TRBV11-2 and TRBJ2-7; D remains unclear. The CDR3 has 12 amino acids. Germline CDR1 SGHAT, CDR2 FQNNGV. Trimming pared 5 bases from V and 4 bases from J, leaving 9 bases between. The CDR3 loop reads CASSPGRYEQYF. The CDR3 DNA follows: TGTGCCAGCAGCCCTGGCAGGTACGAGCAGTACTTC.